The clone carrying this T cell receptor (beta chain) has only one observation. What it binds is unknown. In the PCR, 60 Vbeta and 13 Jbeta primers were used. Only in-frame clones appear in the TCRdb table, and some are missing; sequencing was by immunoSEQ multiplex PCR. In the table there are roughly 180,000 clones, around 80% of which are singletons. CDR3 length equals 18 residues. CDR1 and CDR2 from the germline V gene are MNHEY and SMNVEV (reference sequence). Trimming took off 6 bases at V and 0 bases at J, with 18 bases between the two ends. This sample is drawn from a study of cytomegalovirus exposure and HLA in healthy donors. Study-level results: The classifier was said to identify cytomegalovirus status with high specificity and sensitivity. It was confirmed in vitro that a few of the CMV-associated chains were specific for CMV antigens.

The rearrangement uses TRBV27 and TRBJ1-6; a weak D match, TRBD1 (6 bases). The TCR was taken from a boy between 2 and 10 years old in good health and CMV-seronegative. The sequencing input was PBMCs. The CDR3 sequence is CASSPLKGVSSYNSPLHF. CDR3 nucleotides: TGTGCCAGCAGCCCGTTAAAGGGGGTGAGCTCCTATAATTCACCCCTCCACTTT.